This T cell receptor (beta chain) was captured by sequencing in a study of shared clonotypes between healthy human individuals (dated by TCRdb to 2018 to 2021). As for the study more broadly: The cohort included three men and a couple of women between 18 and 49 years of age. For each donor, three plates each were used for CD4 naive and CD4 memory, two plates were used for CD8 naive, and one plate was used for CD8 memory. To estimate repertoire size and how much clonotype sharing occurs between individuals, the study deeply sequenced the blood TCR repertoires of five healthy adults. Different laboratories and diverse techniques were used to prepare libraries and sequence TCR repertoires, to increase sequencing depth and limit assay-specific biases. Between about 0.8 and 9 billion PBMCs per donor were obtained by leukapheresis. What the authors observed across the whole study: Even with the large sequencing depth, rarefaction of the sorted-subset datasets indicated that sequencing was incomplete. Sampling was limited to blood, and TCR repertoires in tissue likely differ from TCR repertoires in blood. Naive subsets generally had larger estimated clonotype richness than memory subsets. Based on pairwise subsampling, the degree of clonotype sharing among donors was expected to be affected by sequencing depth. Clonotypes shared by all four sorted-subset donors showed higher generation probabilities than non-shared clonotypes. The genetic and exposure-history diversity represented was limited by the small number of donors. Sharing across several donors was observed for around 4.8% of naive CD4, over 3% of naive CD8, 2% to 2.5% of memory CD4, and about 0.4% of memory CD8 clonotypes.

Using the deep immunoSEQ assay, TCR CDR3 regions were amplified from genomic DNA by multiplex PCR. For each cell subset, the extracted genomic DNA was distributed evenly across all wells of several immunoSEQ 96-well plates, and each plate served as one replicate. For sorted subsets, roughly 190 ng of genomic DNA, equivalent to 25,000 to 35,000 T cell genomes, went into each replicate PCR. Purified libraries were measured with a Qubit 3.0 fluorometer, size-checked on a Bioanalyzer 2100, and measured again with the KAPA Library Quantification kit. A separate single-read 150-cycle Illumina NextSeq 550 flow cell was used to sequence each immunoSEQ 96-well plate. The study's own analysis went as follows. The immunoSEQ output contained only junctional sequences without quality scores, so filtering could not match that applied to full-length reads. Sequences were annotated with PyIR, a Python wrapper for IgBLAST v1.9, using IMGT germline references to assign V/J genes and CDR3. Any read was removed if the V/J assignment was weak (E-value above 1e-6), the CDR3 was missing, or the read contained stop codons, out-of-frame junctions, or ambiguous translated residues. V3J clonotypes were defined by identical inferred V gene, J gene, and CDR3 amino acid sequence. The percentage overlap between two repertoires was calculated by dividing the number of shared unique clonotypes by the size of the smaller repertoire. Three approaches were used to assess repertoire richness: RTK rarefaction, the Chao1 estimator, and Recon v2.1 estimates of unobserved clonotypes. For all TCRbeta clonotypes obtained by the gDNA method from a few donors, generation probabilities were computed with OLGA. As stored in TCRdb, this immuneACCESS dataset retains in-frame rearrangements with V and J assigned. A fraction of the clones does not appear; measured against another copy, unresolved V genes explain less than half of the discrepancy, and the remainder lacks a known reason. V and J calls and clone size come straight from that table; D and trimming were deduced from the DNA. Present in this sample are approximately 1.9 million clones, over 85% of which were seen just once. Around 1.8% of the sample lies in the top ten.

Points on this clone: What antigen it recognizes has not been identified. Base qualities are not recorded, but no much larger clone differs from it by a single base.

CD8 naive samples were obtained by positive selection for CCR7 among CD45RO-negative cells, yielding a CD45RA+CCR7+ population from which TemRA cells were excluded. The donors were healthy, HIV-negative adults who had no recently reported acute infections or vaccinations. Only Caucasian adults living in Nashville, Tennessee, USA were represented among the donors. Blood was collected by leukapheresis, and PBMCs were isolated by Ficoll-Histopaque density gradient centrifugation and then cryopreserved in liquid nitrogen vapor phase. Purity and quantity of every magnetically sorted T cell population were checked by analytical flow cytometry. Each sorted fraction had its genomic DNA isolated and then quantified by UV absorbance on a Nanodrop 2000c. CDR1 and CDR2 are drawn from the germline V gene: MGHRA, YSYEKL. The CDR3 covers 17 residues, taking in both the cysteine and the phenylalanine. The retained sequence is limited to the CDR3, 51 bases, with the frame set at the first base. The germline V and J ends show losses of 4 bases and 3 bases respectively, and no gene match explains 10 bases of the junction.

The rearrangement combines TRBV4-1 with TRBJ2-3; 10 bases in the middle match TRBD2. The source of this sequence is a man aged 18-30 years in good health. Some clones in this sample may be carry-over from other donors' samples. The sequencing input was naive CD8+ T cells from PBMCs. The label giving this sample's cell subset or site can be read as: CD45RA+CCR7+. The CDR3 protein is CASSRQKREGSTDTQYF. The nucleotides read TGCGCCAGCAGCCGTCAGAAGCGGGAGGGTAGTACAGATACGCAGTATTTT.